These 20 T cell receptor beta chains share one sample of origin, sequenced in a study of blood T cell repertoires in COVID-19 (dated by TCRdb to 2018 to 2020). Library prep was done by the immunoSEQ multiplex PCR assay. Entries here come from immuneACCESS through TCRdb and include only in-frame sequences with V and J called. Some clones fail to appear in such tables; in the studies checked, an unresolved V gene covers under half of the shortfall, and the cause of the remainder is unknown. This sample has roughly 100,000 clones in its table, and approximately 81% of those were observed once. The top ten clonotypes cover 30% to 45% of the sample. Sequenced material: peripheral blood. These TCRs come from a man older than 75 with acute or convalescent COVID-19.

This clone appeared a single time. The same CDR3 arises from other DNA sequences in this sample as well. V and J are TRBV5-1 and TRBJ2-5; 8 nucleotides match TRBD1. Trimming cost V 0 bases and J 1 base; bases outside gene matches: 2. The CDR3 spans 15 residues. The V gene's germline CDR1 is SGHRS and CDR2 YFSETQ. The CDR3 sequence: CASSLAGTGQETQYF. The CDR3 DNA reads TGCGCCAGCAGCTTGGCGGGGACAGGCCAAGAGACCCAGTACTTC.

V and J are TRBV4-3 and TRBJ2-7, with 12 nucleotides matching TRBD2. Germline CDR1 reads LGHNA; CDR2 reads YSLEER. The CDR3 is made up of 16 amino acids. J lost 6 bases, V lost 1 base, and 7 bases had no gene match. The chain's CDR3 is CASSQVRLAGGGEQYF. The DNA of the CDR3 is TGCGCCAGCAGCCAAGTAAGGCTAGCGGGAGGGGGCGAGCAGTACTTC.

The chain recombines TRBV20-1 with TRBJ2-7; D possibly corresponds to TRBD1 (6 bases). This CDR3 comprises 14 residues. V dropped 3 bases and J dropped 2 bases, with 14 bases sitting between them. Germline CDR1 and CDR2: DFQATT and SNEGSKA (reference sequence). The CDR3 reads CSASSTGLPYEQYF. DNA of the CDR3: TGCAGTGCTAGTTCCACAGGGCTCCCCTACGAGCAGTACTTC.

The chain's CDR3 is CASSRLRDSKAHSPLHF. The CDR3 DNA follows: TGTGCCAGCAGTCGCCTCCGGGACTCCAAAGCGCATTCACCCCTCCACTTT. The rearrangement uses TRBV6-6 and TRBJ1-6, with D possibly TRBD1 on 5 matching bases. The V gene's germline CDR1 is MNHNY and CDR2 SVGAGI (reference sequence). Trimming took 5 bases from V and 8 from J, leaving 22 bases between them. The CDR3 sequence is 17 residues long.

The chain recombines TRBV6-4 with TRBJ2-1, with no clear D. Per germline, CDR1 MRHNA and CDR2 SNTAGT. V shed 2 bases and J shed 9 bases, with 8 bases lying between them. CDR3 size: 12 residues. The CDR3 loop is CASSDKGGEQFF. The CDR3 nucleotides are TGTGCCAGCAGTGACAAAGGCGGTGAGCAGTTCTTC.

The chain carries TRBV28 and TRBJ2-5, with TRBD2 matching 8 bases. The V gene end was trimmed by 3 bases and the J gene end by 4 bases; junction bases not matched to a gene: 16. The CDR3 sequence is 18 residues long. Germline V lookup: CDR1 MDHEN, CDR2 SYDVKM. The CDR3: CASSLRASGPKGGETQYF. The DNA of the CDR3 is TGTGCCAGCAGTTTGAGGGCTAGCGGGCCTAAGGGTGGAGAGACCCAGTACTTC. Full variable domain (missing parts from reference TRBV28 and TRBJ2-5): DVKVTQSSRYLVKRTGEKVFLECVQDMDHENMFWYRQDPGLGLRLIYFSYDVKMKEKGDIPEGYSVSREKKERFSLILESASTNQTSMYLCASSLRASGPKGGETQYFGPGTRLLVL.

This chain connects TRBV6-1 to TRBJ1-2; D is perhaps TRBD1 (6 bases). V was pared by 1 base and J by 4 bases, with 13 bases between. CDR1 is MNHNS and CDR2 is SASEGT in the germline V gene. This CDR3 is built from 15 residues. The CDR3 bases are TGTGCCAGCAGTGAAGGGACAGCGTCTCTCTATGGCTACACCTTC. The encoded protein is CASSEGTASLYGYTF.

V gene TRBV6-2 or TRBV6-3 combines with J gene TRBJ1-1; D is undetermined. Deletions cut 5 bases from V and 9 bases from J, with 13 bases between. Looked up from germline, CDR1 is MNHEY and CDR2 is SVGEGT. The CDR3 contains 12 residues. The CDR3 reads CASSLTFSQAFF. The CDR3 coding sequence is TGTGCCAGCAGTCTGACTTTCTCACAAGCTTTCTTT.

This clone turned up a few times. V gene TRBV10-1 combines with J gene TRBJ2-1; no clear D. Germline-derived CDR1 and CDR2 are WNHNN and SYGVQD (reference sequence). Trimming removed 5 bases from V and 7 bases from J, with 12 bases in between. The CDR3 has 13 residues. CDR3 sequence reads: CASSKSVGNEQFF. For the CDR3, the DNA is TGCGCCAGCAGTAAAAGCGTTGGAAATGAGCAGTTCTTC.

This sequence joins TRBV2 and TRBJ2-5; a possible D gene is TRBD2 (7 bases). The CDR3 has 12 residues. Trimming took 7 bases from V and 5 from J, leaving 11 bases between them. Germline assignment: CDR1 SNHLY and CDR2 FYNNEI. The CDR3 DNA sequence: TGTGCCAGCAACGGGGGGCAGGAGACCCAGTACTTC. Its protein is CASNGGQETQYF.

The V call is TRBV12-3 or TRBV12-4, the J call TRBJ1-1; D gene ambiguous. This CDR3 is built from 13 residues. V lost 3 bases, J lost 6 bases, and 11 bases lay in between. CDR3 sequence reads: CASSFGQLAEAFF. CDR3 coding DNA: TGTGCCAGCAGTTTTGGGCAGCTCGCTGAAGCTTTCTTT.

V and J are TRBV6-4 and TRBJ1-1; D is perhaps TRBD1 (5 bases). Trimming pared 3 bases from V and 7 bases from J, leaving 15 bases between. The germline CDR1 and CDR2 sequences are MRHNA and SNTAGT. The CDR3 runs to 14 residues. The CDR3: CASSERRGRGEAFF. CDR3 DNA sequence: TGTGCCAGCAGTGAGAGGCGAGGGAGGGGTGAAGCTTTCTTT.

The chain joins TRBV28 to TRBJ2-5; TRBD1 aligns across 9 bases. Germline loops: CDR1 MDHEN, CDR2 SYDVKM. The CDR3 has 16 amino acids. V dropped 3 bases and J dropped 2; count of bases not matched to a gene: 7. The CDR3 nucleotides are TGTGCCAGCAGTTTGGTAGGGACAGGGTTTCAAGAGACCCAGTACTTC. It is translated as CASSLVGTGFQETQYF.

The V and J genes are TRBV10-3 and TRBJ1-6, with a possible D match to TRBD1 (5 bases). Germline CDR1 is ENHRY and CDR2 is SYGVKD. CDR3 length: 13 amino acids. The germline V and J ends were trimmed by 2 bases and 9 bases, with 8 bases remaining between them. As DNA, the CDR3 is TGTGCCATCAGTGAGCCCGGGGGTTCACCCCTCCACTTT. This encodes CAISEPGGSPLHF.

This clone was seen a single time. The rearrangement links TRBV28 to TRBJ2-3; weak D call: TRBD2 (6 bases). V lost 4 bases and J lost 2, with 10 bases in between. The germline gives CDR1 MDHEN, CDR2 SYDVKM. The CDR3 consists of 14 residues. CDR3 residues: CASSSGLTTDTQYF. CDR3 nucleotide sequence: TGTGCCAGCAGTTCCGGACTAACCACAGATACGCAGTATTTT.

This clone was observed a handful of times. V usage is TRBV29-1 and J usage is TRBJ1-5, with 7 nucleotides matching TRBD1. The V and J ends lost 7 bases and 6 bases, in that order; junction bases with no gene match: 9. The CDR3 sequence is 13 residues long. In germline, CDR1 is SQVTM, CDR2 ANQGSEA. DNA of the CDR3: TGCAGCGCGAACAGGGGTCAGGGTCAGCCCCAGCATTTT. Residues: CSANRGQGQPQHF.

The rearrangement links TRBV7-6 to TRBJ2-1; D is perhaps TRBD2 (6 bases). The germline V gene encodes CDR1 SGHVS and CDR2 FNYEAQ. The length of the CDR3 is 15 residues. Trimming left V 0 bases short and J 8 bases short, with 14 bases between. This CDR3 reads CASSLARGGRHEQFF. Written as DNA, the CDR3 is TGTGCCAGCAGCTTAGCGCGGGGCGGTCGCCATGAGCAGTTCTTC.

This CDR3 is CSVEEQLNTEAFF. Written as DNA, the CDR3 is TGCAGCGTGGAGGAACAGTTGAACACTGAAGCTTTCTTT. The V call is TRBV29-1, the J call TRBJ1-1; D is undetermined. Trimming removed 6 bases at V and 0 bases at J, with 11 bases between. The length of the CDR3 is 13 residues. The V gene's germline CDR1 is SQVTM and CDR2 ANQGSEA.

CDR3 nucleotide sequence: TGTGCCAGCCTTCGCTCGGACAGGCATCTGTTTTTT. This encodes CASLRSDRHLFF. The rearrangement links TRBV2 to TRBJ1-4, with 7 bases aligning to TRBD1. Germline V gives CDR1 SNHLY, CDR2 FYNNEI. Losses at the gene ends were 8 bases for V and 14 bases for J; bases not matched to a gene: 11. The CDR3 sequence is 12 residues long.

The chain is built from TRBV3-1 (or the pseudogene TRBV3-2) and TRBJ2-3, with 9 bases that match TRBD2. Germline CDR1 LGHDT, CDR2 YNNKEL (reference sequence). V was pared by 0 bases and J by 6 bases, with 10 bases of the junction left unmatched. The CDR3 is made up of 17 amino acids. CDR3 sequence (DNA): TGTGCCAGCAGCCAAGAGGCTTGGGGAGCGGGAGGTGATACGCAGTATTTT. Translating gives CASSQEAWGAGGDTQYF.